The rows below give T cell receptor beta chains drawn from one sample of a study of cytomegalovirus exposure and HLA in healthy donors. This table comes from immunoSEQ multiplex PCR, and its TCRdb copy is limited to in-frame clones, with some not included. This sample has under 150,000 clones, with approximately 84% found just once. The specimen sequenced was PBMCs. These receptor sequences come from a young woman in good health and CMV-seronegative. The CDR3 runs from the conserved cysteine through the conserved F or W. The D gene is left open where the match is weak. Size is omitted from some rows. Given values are once, few, many or a class for expanded clones.

.,TRBJ1-6,few,TRBV27,CASSLSGRWNSPLHF,TGTGCCAGCAGTTTAAGCGGCAGGTGGAATTCACCCCTCCACTTT
TRBD2,TRBJ2-7,.,TRBV18,CASSPSGGSYEQYF,TGTGCCAGCTCGCCTAGCGGGGGGTCCTACGAGCAGTACTTC
TRBD2,TRBJ2-1,.,TRBV10-3,CAISESLGGGAANEQFF,TGTGCCATCAGTGAGTCGCTCGGCGGGGGGGCCGCGAATGAGCAGTTCTTC
.,TRBJ2-1,.,TRBV5-1,CASSFAGLNEQFF,TGCGCCAGCAGCTTTGCGGGTTTAAATGAGCAGTTCTTC
.,TRBJ2-2,few,TRBV7-9,CASSLAGLRTGPNTGELFF,TGTGCCAGCAGCTTAGCGGGCCTACGAACAGGCCCGAACACCGGGGAGCTGTTTTTT
.,TRBJ1-4,once,TRBV28,CASSSTRGQNEKLFF,TGTGCCAGCAGCTCAACCCGAGGACAGAATGAAAAACTGTTTTTT
.,TRBJ1-2,.,TRBV29-1,CSVASLRYGYTF,TGCAGCGTCGCGTCCTTACGCTATGGCTACACCTTC
.,TRBJ2-7,few,TRBV7-8,CASSLVSYEQYF,TGTGCCAGCAGCTTAGTTTCGTACGAGCAGTACTTC
TRBD1,TRBJ2-7,.,TRBV12-5,CASGLHRGRNGEQYF,TGTGCTAGTGGTTTGCACAGGGGGCGAAACGGCGAGCAGTACTTC
.,TRBJ2-3,.,TRBV5-4,CASSQITPPYTQYF,TGTGCCAGCAGCCAAATCACACCTCCATATACGCAGTATTTT
.,TRBJ1-1,.,TRBV6-6,CASSPPGVRTEAFF,TGTGCCAGCAGTCCCCCAGGCGTGAGAACTGAAGCTTTCTTT
TRBD2,TRBJ2-2,few,TRBV4-1,CASSQGGLAGNTGELFF,TGCGCCAGCAGCCAAGGGGGACTAGCGGGGAACACCGGGGAGCTGTTTTTT
TRBD1,TRBJ1-4,.,TRBV13,CASSKNRGVFEKLFF,TGTGCCAGCAGCAAAAACAGGGGGGTATTTGAAAAACTGTTTTTT
.,TRBJ1-5,.,TRBV7-8,CASSLRRGGEGNQPQHF,TGTGCCAGCAGCTTAAGGCGGGGGGGCGAGGGCAATCAGCCCCAGCATTTT
.,TRBJ2-1,.,TRBV18,CASSLRIVAYNEQFF,TGTGCCAGCTCACTCAGGATTGTGGCCTACAATGAGCAGTTCTTC
.,TRBJ1-2,few,TRBV2,CASRDTLGGYTF,TGTGCCAGCAGGGATACCCTAGGTGGCTACACCTTC
TRBD2,TRBJ2-2,.,TRBV9,CASSAMAGGLLGTGELFF,TGTGCCAGCAGCGCCATGGCGGGGGGGCTCCTCGGCACCGGGGAGCTGTTTTTT
TRBD2,TRBJ2-2,.,TRBV7-3,CASSLTGLATGELFF,TGTGCCAGCAGCTTAACGGGACTAGCGACCGGGGAGCTGTTTTTT
TRBD1,TRBJ1-3,.,TRBV15,CATRRDRGNTIYF,TGTGCCACCAGGCGGGACAGAGGAAACACCATATATTTT
TRBD1,TRBJ1-4,.,TRBV4-1,CASSLRQGINEKLFF,TGCGCCAGCAGCCTAAGACAGGGAATTAATGAAAAACTGTTTTTT
TRBD1,TRBJ2-3,.,TRBV7-9,CASSLGDRVGDTQYF,TGTGCCAGCAGCCTTGGGGACAGGGTCGGGGATACGCAGTATTTT
.,TRBJ2-7,.,TRBV7-9,CASSLAGRDEQYF,TGTGCCAGCAGCTTAGCGGGCAGGGACGAGCAGTACTTC
.,TRBJ1-2,.,TRBV6-4,CASSDSKGRGQLNNYGYTF,TGTGCCAGCAGTGACTCGAAAGGCAGGGGCCAGCTTAATAACTATGGCTACACCTTC
TRBD1,TRBJ1-6,.,TRBV15,CATSRNRQGNSPLHF,TGTGCCACCAGCCGTAACCGACAGGGTAATTCACCCCTCCACTTT
.,TRBJ1-5,once,TRBV27,CASGQGSFSGQPQHF,TGTGCCAGCGGCCAAGGGAGTTTTTCGGGTCAGCCCCAGCATTTT
TRBD1,TRBJ2-5,.,TRBV5-1,CASSSGQGFETQYF,TGCGCCAGCAGCTCGGGACAGGGTTTTGAGACCCAGTACTTC
TRBD1,TRBJ1-2,.,TRBV28,CASSSGQGRGYTF,TGTGCCAGCAGTTCGGGACAGGGGCGAGGCTACACCTTC
.,TRBJ1-1,.,TRBV29-1,CSANRGSSDTEAFF,TGCAGCGCCAACAGAGGGTCATCGGACACTGAAGCTTTCTTT
TRBD2,TRBJ2-7,.,TRBV5-4,CASSLAGGPDEQYF,TGTGCCAGCAGCTTGGCGGGGGGGCCGGACGAGCAGTACTTC
.,TRBJ1-1,.,TRBV10-3,CATCRQDGTEAFF,TGTGCCACCTGTAGACAGGATGGGACTGAAGCTTTCTTT
.,TRBJ1-3,few,TRBV6-6,CASSTQRNTIYF,TGTGCCAGCAGTACGCAGAGAAACACCATATATTTT
TRBD2,TRBJ2-1,.,TRBV9,CASSVDLAGGHEQFF,TGTGCCAGCAGCGTAGACCTAGCGGGGGGGCACGAGCAGTTCTTC
.,TRBJ1-2,.,TRBV7-9,CASSSFNYGYTF,TGTGCCAGCAGCTCGTTTAACTATGGCTACACCTTC
TRBD1,TRBJ1-5,.,TRBV27,CASRNRGDQPQHF,TGTGCCAGCAGAAACAGGGGGGACCAGCCCCAGCATTTT
TRBD1,TRBJ2-1,.,TRBV10-3,CAIRPPGQDNEQFF,TGTGCCATCAGGCCCCCGGGACAGGACAATGAGCAGTTCTTC
TRBD1,TRBJ1-4,.,TRBV2,CASTRDRVENEKLFF,TGTGCCAGCACTAGGGACAGGGTAGAAAATGAAAAACTGTTTTTT
.,TRBJ2-7,.,TRBV11-2,CASSSRPLATTGSYEQYF,TGTGCCAGCAGCTCCCGCCCCCTAGCGACTACCGGTAGCTACGAGCAGTACTTC
.,TRBJ2-1,.,TRBV6-4,CASSVQHSLYNEQFF,TGTGCCAGCAGTGTACAACATTCCTTATACAATGAGCAGTTCTTC
TRBD1,TRBJ1-2,.,TRBV29-1,CSVTAGTGYGPRANYGYTF,TGCAGCGTTACTGCCGGGACAGGGTATGGTCCCCGAGCTAACTATGGCTACACCTTC
.,TRBJ2-5,.,TRBV7-2,CASRRGLQETQYF,TGTGCCAGCAGGCGAGGACTGCAAGAGACCCAGTACTTC